This is a list of T cell receptor beta chains from one sample in a study of shared clonotypes between healthy human individuals. The table came from immunoSEQ multiplex PCR; TCRdb's copy has only in-frame clones and leaves some out. The data contain 2,500,000 or so clones, 80% to 95% of them seen just once; the ten biggest clones take up approximately 0.36%. What was sequenced was naive CD4+ T cells from PBMCs. The receptors stem from a man aged 18 to 30 in good health. Some clones in this sample may be carry-over from other donors' samples. CDR3s include the opening cysteine and the closing phenylalanine or tryptophan. Fields, in order: clone size, V gene, D gene, J gene, CDR3 protein, CDR3 DNA. A D gene is named only where the DNA matches it firmly. Clone size appears in some rows only: once, few, many, or a class for an expanded clone.

size: -; V: TRBV25-1; D: -; J: TRBJ1-2; CDR3: CASSEGAGLGYTF; DNA: TGTGCCAGCAGTGAGGGGGCGGGTCTCGGCTACACCTTC
size: few; V: TRBV4-2; D: -; J: TRBJ2-2; CDR3: CASSQEGGELFF; DNA: TGTGCCAGCAGCCAAGAGGGCGGGGAGCTGTTTTTT
size: -; V: TRBV10-2; D: -; J: TRBJ2-7; CDR3: CASSESLVYYEQYF; DNA: TGCGCCAGCAGTGAATCCCTCGTTTACTACGAGCAGTACTTC
size: -; V: TRBV6-6; D: TRBD1; J: TRBJ2-5; CDR3: CASSAWGRGGSETQYF; DNA: TGTGCCAGCAGTGCTTGGGGACGAGGGGGCAGTGAGACCCAGTACTTC
size: -; V: TRBV7-8; D: TRBD2; J: TRBJ2-7; CDR3: CASSLDPQRENDEQYF; DNA: TGTGCCAGCAGCTTAGACCCCCAGCGGGAGAACGACGAGCAGTACTTC
size: -; V: TRBV6-1; D: -; J: TRBJ2-7; CDR3: CATRDFGGFSYEQYF; DNA: TGTGCCACCCGGGACTTTGGAGGGTTCTCCTACGAGCAGTACTTC
size: -; V: TRBV6-1; D: TRBD1; J: TRBJ2-7; CDR3: CASSPFRTGEAEQYF; DNA: TGTGCCAGCAGTCCCTTTAGGACAGGGGAGGCCGAGCAGTACTTC
size: few; V: TRBV25-1; D: -; J: TRBJ2-2; CDR3: CASSGTGIGELFF; DNA: TGTGCCAGCAGTGGAACGGGGATCGGGGAGCTGTTTTTT
size: -; V: TRBV7-9; D: -; J: TRBJ2-5; CDR3: CASSLGSLGETQYF; DNA: TGTGCCAGCAGCTTAGGCTCCCTGGGAGAGACCCAGTACTTC
size: -; V: TRBV27; D: -; J: TRBJ2-7; CDR3: CASRKQGSYEQYF; DNA: TGTGCCAGCAGAAAACAGGGATCCTACGAGCAGTACTTC
size: once; V: TRBV7-9; D: -; J: TRBJ1-4; CDR3: CASIPSPQGFGEKLFF; DNA: TGTGCCAGCATCCCGAGCCCCCAGGGTTTTGGTGAAAAACTGTTTTTT
size: -; V: TRBV14; D: -; J: TRBJ1-4; CDR3: CASSQDGNLGEKLFF; DNA: TGTGCCAGCAGCCAAGATGGGAACCTCGGTGAAAAACTGTTTTTT
size: -; V: TRBV9; D: -; J: TRBJ2-2; CDR3: CASSGTHSGTGELFF; DNA: TGTGCCAGCAGTGGCACTCATTCGGGCACCGGGGAGCTGTTTTTT
size: -; V: TRBV4-3; D: -; J: TRBJ2-5; CDR3: CASSQVEGPQETQYF; DNA: TGCGCCAGCAGCCAAGTCGAGGGGCCCCAAGAGACCCAGTACTTC
size: -; V: TRBV6-1; D: -; J: TRBJ2-7; CDR3: CASSPKPDHSYEQYF; DNA: TGTGCCAGCAGTCCAAAACCCGACCACTCCTACGAGCAGTACTTC
size: -; V: TRBV5-1; D: -; J: TRBJ2-5; CDR3: CASSPPPLSGAETQYF; DNA: TGCGCCAGCAGCCCCCCCCCTCTGTCGGGAGCAGAGACCCAGTACTTC
size: -; V: TRBV5-1; D: -; J: TRBJ1-1; CDR3: CASSLLSREREGNTEAFF; DNA: TGCGCCAGCAGCCTCCTTAGCCGGGAAAGGGAGGGAAACACTGAAGCTTTCTTT
size: -; V: TRBV27; D: -; J: TRBJ1-5; CDR3: CASSLDRLSNQPQHF; DNA: TGTGCCAGCAGTTTAGACAGGCTTAGCAATCAGCCCCAGCATTTT
size: -; V: TRBV10-3; D: -; J: TRBJ2-1; CDR3: CAIKGPRGFYNEQFF; DNA: TGTGCCATCAAAGGACCTCGGGGCTTCTACAATGAGCAGTTCTTC
size: once; V: TRBV29-1; D: TRBD1; J: TRBJ2-1; CDR3: CSVVAVRGINEQFF; DNA: TGCAGCGTTGTAGCCGTCAGGGGGATAAATGAGCAGTTCTTC
size: -; V: TRBV5-4; D: TRBD1; J: TRBJ2-4; CDR3: CASGRQGTAKNIQYF; DNA: TGTGCCAGCGGGCGACAGGGGACAGCCAAAAACATTCAGTACTTC
size: -; V: TRBV7-2; D: TRBD2; J: TRBJ2-1; CDR3: CASSSRTRGNEQFF; DNA: TGTGCCAGCAGCTCGAGGACTAGAGGCAATGAGCAGTTCTTC
size: -; V: TRBV5-1; D: -; J: TRBJ1-5; CDR3: CASSLQGNQPQHF; DNA: TGCGCCAGCAGCTTGCAGGGAAATCAGCCCCAGCATTTT
size: -; V: TRBV2; D: TRBD2; J: TRBJ2-5; CDR3: CASSELAGMGKTQYF; DNA: TGTGCCAGCAGCGAACTAGCGGGAATGGGGAAGACCCAGTACTTC
size: -; V: TRBV18; D: -; J: TRBJ2-7; CDR3: CASTGGYAEEQYF; DNA: TGTGCCAGTACCGGGGGATACGCGGAGGAGCAGTACTTC
size: -; V: TRBV5-1; D: TRBD1; J: TRBJ2-7; CDR3: CASSSGQGVVHEQYF; DNA: TGCGCCAGCAGCTCGGGACAGGGGGTGGTGCACGAGCAGTACTTC
size: -; V: TRBV7-3; D: -; J: TRBJ2-3; CDR3: CASSLLGVTDTQYF; DNA: TGTGCCAGCAGCTTACTGGGAGTCACAGATACGCAGTATTTT
size: -; V: TRBV5-1; D: TRBD2; J: TRBJ2-1; CDR3: CASSFGGLAEYNEQFF; DNA: TGCGCCAGCAGTTTTGGAGGACTAGCGGAGTACAATGAGCAGTTCTTC
size: -; V: TRBV9; D: -; J: TRBJ1-2; CDR3: CASSVVGAAYGYTF; DNA: TGTGCCAGCAGCGTAGTAGGGGCAGCCTATGGCTACACCTTC
size: -; V: TRBV4-2; D: TRBD2; J: TRBJ2-7; CDR3: CASSQSGGNSYEQYF; DNA: TGTGCCAGCAGCCAATCGGGAGGGAATTCCTACGAGCAGTACTTC
size: -; V: TRBV28; D: TRBD1; J: TRBJ1-4; CDR3: CASRWDRKLFF; DNA: TGTGCCAGCAGGTGGGACAGAAAACTGTTTTTT
size: -; V: TRBV7-2; D: TRBD1; J: TRBJ1-5; CDR3: CASSLAPTGGNQPQHF; DNA: TGTGCCAGCAGCTTAGCTCCCACAGGGGGCAATCAGCCCCAGCATTTT
size: -; V: TRBV6-4; D: -; J: TRBJ1-2; CDR3: CAGLRRDLGYTF; DNA: TGTGCCGGCCTGAGGCGGGACCTTGGCTACACCTTC
size: -; V: TRBV5-6; D: TRBD2; J: TRBJ2-1; CDR3: CASSLYERGNEQFF; DNA: TGTGCCAGCAGCTTGTACGAGCGGGGGAATGAGCAGTTCTTC
size: -; V: TRBV5-4; D: TRBD1; J: TRBJ2-1; CDR3: CASSIGGQGNNEQFF; DNA: TGTGCCAGCAGCATCGGGGGACAGGGTAACAATGAGCAGTTCTTC
size: -; V: TRBV15; D: -; J: TRBJ2-1; CDR3: CATSRLVGSDEQFF; DNA: TGTGCCACCAGCAGACTCGTCGGAAGCGATGAGCAGTTCTTC